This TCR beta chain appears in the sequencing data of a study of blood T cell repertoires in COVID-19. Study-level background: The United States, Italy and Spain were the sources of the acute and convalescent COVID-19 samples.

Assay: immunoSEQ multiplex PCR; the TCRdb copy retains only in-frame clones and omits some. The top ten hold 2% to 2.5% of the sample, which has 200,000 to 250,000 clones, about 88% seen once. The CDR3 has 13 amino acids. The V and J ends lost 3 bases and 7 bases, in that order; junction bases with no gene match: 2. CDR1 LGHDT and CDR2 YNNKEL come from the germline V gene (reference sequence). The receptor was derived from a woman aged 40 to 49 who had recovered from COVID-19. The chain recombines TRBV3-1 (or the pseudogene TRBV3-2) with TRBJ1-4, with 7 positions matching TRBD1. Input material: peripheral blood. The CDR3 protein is CASSHRQGEKLFF. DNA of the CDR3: TGTGCCAGCAGCCACAGACAGGGTGAAAAACTGTTTTTT.